This record concerns one T cell receptor beta chain sequence. Antigen: not known. Since a much larger clone is just one base distant, this may be a read error. TCRbeta libraries were built with three rounds of nested PCR, modified from ARM-PCR. TCRdb analysed the multiplex PCR reads with MiXCR anew, one entry per CDR3 protein. Among some 77,000 distinct CDR3 sequences listed, roughly 70% were seen once. Looked up from germline, CDR1 is WNHNN and CDR2 is SYGVQD (reference sequence). The trim removed 10 bases at V and 4 bases at J, leaving 6 bases unmatched. The CDR3 is 14 residues long. This sample is part of a study of tumor and adjacent non-tumor tissue in lung cancer. Study summary: Aged about 31 to 80 years, patients included 10 men and 4 to 6 women with stage I to III disease. On average, productive TCRbeta reads reached roughly 3.9 million per sample. General observations from the study: In normal lung, the top 100 clones were significantly more dominant than in tumor.

The template was RNA from unsorted bulk tissue. Chemotherapy-naive patients with new lung cancer underwent thoracic surgery in China, August–November 2014. The clonotype comes from a woman in her 70s with non-small cell lung cancer. The gene calls are TRBV10-1 and TRBJ2-3, with 12 nucleotides matching TRBD1. The sample comprised lung tumor tissue. The CDR3 region is CANRGTGGADTQYF. The CDR3 nucleotides read TGCGCCAACAGGGGGACAGGGGGCGCAGATACGCAGTATTTT.